The 19 T cell receptor beta chains presented below share a single source sample, sequenced in a study of vaccination effects on CD4 cells after COVID-19. A 10-day culture period preceded the isolation of CD4+ T cells. Their target antigens are unknown. Data came from immunoSEQ multiplex PCR; TCRdb stores just in-frame clones and leaves some out. The sample has under 50,000 clones, approximately 70% seen once; the top ten hold 4.5% to 7%. The specimen comprised CD4+ T cells from PBMCs cultured without peptide, sampled before COVID-19 vaccination. These receptor sequences come from a human donor who received a COVID-19 vaccine.

The chain uses TRBV28 and TRBJ2-2, with D possibly matching TRBD1 (5 bases). Germline values: CDR1 MDHEN, CDR2 SYDVKM. V lost 3 bases and J 0 bases, leaving 26 bases between the germline ends. The CDR3 spans 21 residues. Here the CDR3 reads CASSFKWGSSFEETNTGELFF. CDR3 sequence (DNA): TGTGCCAGCAGTTTTAAATGGGGCAGTTCTTTCGAAGAGACGAACACCGGGGAGCTGTTTTTT.

CDR3 region: CASSYDGLAFYEQYF. Here the CDR3 DNA reads TGTGCCAGCAGTTACGACGGACTAGCCTTCTACGAGCAGTACTTC. The chain recombines TRBV6-2 or TRBV6-3 with TRBJ2-7, with 8 nucleotides matching TRBD2. V lost 2 bases, J lost 3 bases, and 6 bases stayed unmatched. The V gene's germline CDR1 is MNHEY and CDR2 SVGEGT. CDR3 size: 15 residues.

V and J are TRBV6-5 and TRBJ2-7, with D maybe TRBD2 (5 bases). Germline CDR1 and CDR2: MNHEY and SVGAGI. This CDR3 has 15 residues. With 5 bases removed from V and 1 base from J, the gap between germline ends came to 15 bases. CDR3 amino acids: CASSRVGVGSYEQYF. The CDR3 DNA sequence: TGTGCCAGCAGTAGGGTGGGAGTGGGGTCCTACGAGCAGTACTTC.

V usage is TRBV18 and J usage is TRBJ1-2, with 7 bases fitting TRBD1. Germline V lookup: CDR1 KGHSH, CDR2 LQKENI. The CDR3 contains 17 residues. V was pared by 4 bases and J by 5 bases, with 16 bases of the junction left unmatched. The DNA for the CDR3 is TGTGCCAGCTCACAGACACGAGGACAGGCCCCTGGGTATGGCTACACCTTC. This encodes CASSQTRGQAPGYGYTF.

This clone was detected a few times. The chain employs TRBV18 and TRBJ1-2; perhaps TRBD1 as D (5 bases). Germline CDR1 is KGHSH and CDR2 is LQKENI. V was shortened by 4 bases and J by 2 bases, with 17 bases between the two germline ends. CDR3 length: 16 residues. CDR3 region: CASSHGTPTRNYGYTF. Here the CDR3 DNA reads TGTGCCAGCTCACACGGGACTCCTACCAGAAACTATGGCTACACCTTC. The full variable domain, its missing parts supplied by reference TRBV18 and TRBJ1-2, is NAGVMQNPRHLVRRRGQEARLRCSPMKGHSHVYWYRQLPEEGLKFMVYLQKENIIDESGMPKERFSAEFPKEGPSILRIQQVVRGDSAAYFCASSHGTPTRNYGYTFGSGTRLTVV.

The V call is TRBV18, the J call TRBJ1-1, with a weak D call TRBD1 (5 bases). The germline CDR1 and CDR2 sequences are KGHSH and LQKENI. V was cut by 2 bases and J by 11 bases, with 12 bases left in between. The CDR3 extends over 12 amino acids. The chain's CDR3 is CASSPIEGSAFF. In DNA form, the CDR3 reads TGTGCCAGCTCACCAATCGAGGGGAGCGCTTTCTTT.

The V and J genes are TRBV5-4 and TRBJ2-1; 11 bases are shared with TRBD2. Germline CDR1 reads SGHNT; CDR2 reads YYREEE (reference sequence). J gave up 5 bases and V 6 bases, and 13 bases lay outside the gene matches. The length of the CDR3 is 17 residues. In DNA, the CDR3 is TGTGCCAGCACCCTGGGGATGCGACTAGCGGGAAACAATGAGCAGTTCTTC. Translated: CASTLGMRLAGNNEQFF.

The V and J genes are TRBV6-2 or TRBV6-3 and TRBJ2-1; 16 bases are shared with TRBD2. Germline V gene sequence: CDR1 MNHEY, CDR2 SVGEGT. V was pared by 5 bases and J by 12 bases, with 7 bases of the junction left unmatched. The CDR3 is made up of 15 amino acids. DNA of the CDR3: TGTGCCAGCAGTCTCGGGACTAGCGGGGGGGCGCGGCAGTTCTTC. It is translated as CASSLGTSGGARQFF.

This clone was seen only a few times. The chain joins TRBV19 to TRBJ2-7, with D uncertain. Germline V gene data show CDR1 as LNHDA and CDR2 as SQIVND (reference sequence). This CDR3 is built from 13 residues. V lost 5 bases and J 0 bases, leaving 8 bases between the germline ends. The CDR3 sequence is CASSPPSSYEQYF. CDR3 in DNA: TGTGCCAGTAGTCCCCCTTCCTCCTACGAGCAGTACTTC.

This rearrangement joins TRBV7-2 to TRBJ1-3, with unresolved D. The ends were cut back, 4 bases at V and 0 bases at J, with 13 bases in the middle. This CDR3 contains 16 residues. Per germline, CDR1 SGHTA and CDR2 FQGNSA. The CDR3 here is CASSSRPHSSGNTIYF. The DNA of the CDR3 is TGTGCCAGCAGCTCCCGTCCCCACAGCTCTGGAAACACCATATATTTT.

The J gene is TRBJ1-5, the V gene TRBV7-2; D is possibly TRBD1 (5 bases). V lost 0 bases, J lost 7 bases, and 7 bases lay in between. CDR3 length: 13 residues. CDR1 and CDR2 from the germline V gene are SGHTA and FQGNSA. CDR3 nucleotide sequence: TGTGCCAGCAGCTTAGCCCAGGGCCAGCCCCAGCATTTT. It encodes CASSLAQGQPQHF.

This chain links TRBV9 with TRBJ1-5; 8 nucleotides line up with TRBD1. Looked up from germline, CDR1 is SGDLS and CDR2 is YYNGEE. Trimming at V came to 0 bases and at J to 9 bases, leaving 11 bases not matched to a gene. The CDR3 has 16 residues. This chain's CDR3 is CASSVGETGESGPQHF. The CDR3 DNA is TGTGCCAGCAGCGTAGGGGAGACAGGGGAGTCGGGGCCCCAGCATTTT.

The chain combines TRBV7-2 with TRBJ2-1; 8 bases align to TRBD1. The CDR3 length is 14 residues. The germline gives CDR1 SGHTA, CDR2 FQGNSA. Trimming cost V 3 bases and J 5 bases; bases outside gene matches: 3. In nucleotides, the CDR3 is TGTGCCAGCAGCTTCCAGGGGGCCGACAATGAGCAGTTCTTC. Protein: CASSFQGADNEQFF.

The chain combines TRBV6-5 with TRBJ1-1; D is unclear. V gave up 2 bases and J gave up 1 base, with 5 bases separating them. From germline, CDR1 is MNHEY and CDR2 SVGAGI. The CDR3 runs 13 residues. CDR3 residues: CASSYIGNTEAFF. The DNA of the CDR3 is TGTGCCAGCAGTTACATAGGGAACACTGAAGCTTTCTTT.

This chain connects TRBV29-1 to TRBJ2-2; D unresolved. Germline CDR1 reads SQVTM; CDR2 reads ANQGSEA. Deletions cut 4 bases from V and 4 bases from J, with 16 bases between. The CDR3 sequence is 15 residues long. The CDR3 DNA reads as TGCAGCGTTGCGGATCTAGGCGAGGCCACCGGGGAGCTGTTTTTT. Translating gives CSVADLGEATGELFF.

The gene calls are TRBV3-1 (or the pseudogene TRBV3-2) and TRBJ2-2; D ambiguous. The CDR3 is made up of 16 amino acids. Germline CDR1 and CDR2: LGHDT and YNNKEL (reference sequence). V lost 0 bases, J lost 5 bases, and 13 bases lay in between. The CDR3 loop reads CASSQEPQSRTGELFF. The CDR3 DNA sequence: TGTGCCAGCAGCCAAGAACCCCAGAGTCGGACCGGGGAGCTGTTTTTT.

This clone was seen only once. V gene TRBV9 combines with J gene TRBJ2-1; TRBD2 matches 9 bases. J gave up 6 bases and V 0 bases, and 4 bases lay outside the gene matches. CDR3 length equals 15 residues. Germline V gene data show CDR1 as SGDLS and CDR2 as YYNGEE. The CDR3 region has the DNA TGTGCCAGCAGCGTAGTCCTAGCGGGGATCAATGAGCAGTTCTTC. Translating it yields CASSVVLAGINEQFF.

The rearrangement uses TRBV7-3 and TRBJ1-3; D unclear. The CDR3 has 13 residues. V lost 2 bases, J lost 5 bases, and 7 bases lay in between. The germline gives CDR1 SGHTA, CDR2 FQGTGA. The CDR3 spells CASSLDSRNTIYF. CDR3 coding DNA: TGTGCCAGCAGCTTAGATAGCCGAAACACCATATATTTT.

The CDR3 loop reads CASIPRDRGTEAFF. CDR3 sequence (DNA): TGTGCCAGTATACCTCGGGACAGGGGCACTGAAGCTTTCTTT. The gene calls are TRBV19 and TRBJ1-1; 10 bases are a match to TRBD1. V gave up 7 bases and J gave up 4 bases; unmatched junction bases: 6. Germline V lookup: CDR1 LNHDA, CDR2 SQIVND (reference sequence). CDR3 size: 14 residues.